This T cell receptor beta chain was identified during a study of T-cell reconstitution after alpha-beta-depleted transplantation in children. Unique molecular identifiers tagged the TCRbeta library. A single record per CDR3 protein comes from TCRdb applying MiXCR to the PCR reads. The sample records about half a million distinct CDR3 sequences, under 15% being singletons. This clonotype was seen a few times. CDR1 is SGHRS and CDR2 is YFSETQ in the germline V gene. V gave up 0 bases and J gave up 2 bases; unmatched junction bases: 6. The CDR3 is 16 residues long. The V gene is TRBV5-1, the J gene TRBJ2-7; the match to TRBD2 covers 9 bases. The input for sequencing was PBMCs from the stem cell graft donor, taken from the stem cell graft. This TCR was sampled from a human donor who donated a stem cell graft to a child with combined immunodeficiency. DNA for the CDR3: TGCGCCAGCAGCTTGGTTGCGGGGGGGCGACCCTACGAGCAGTACTTC. It yields the protein CASSLVAGGRPYEQYF.